This T cell receptor beta chain was sequenced for a study of T-cell reconstitution after alpha-beta-depleted transplantation in children. The sample holds a few counts of this clonotype. V lost 0 bases and J lost 6, with 18 bases in between. This CDR3 is 15 amino acids long. Germline V lookup: CDR1 SQVTM, CDR2 ANQGSEA. For TCRbeta, the library was prepared with unique molecular identifiers. Each CDR3 protein is one row after TCRdb ran MiXCR on the PCR reads. The data contain roughly 790,000 distinct CDR3 sequences, around 15% of them singletons. The TCR comes from a male patient between 10 and 17 years old who had a stem cell transplant for acute lymphoblastic leukemia, so the T cells may come from the graft donor. The sample in question was PBMCs, mostly from graft donor cells, obtained 360 days after TCRalphabeta/CD19-depleted stem cell transplant. The gene calls are TRBV29-1 and TRBJ2-7; either TRBD1 or TRBD2 may fit D (5 bases each). CDR3 loop: CSVEDPWGILGEQYF. CDR3 coding DNA: TGCAGCGTTGAAGATCCGTGGGGGATTCTCGGCGAGCAGTACTTC.